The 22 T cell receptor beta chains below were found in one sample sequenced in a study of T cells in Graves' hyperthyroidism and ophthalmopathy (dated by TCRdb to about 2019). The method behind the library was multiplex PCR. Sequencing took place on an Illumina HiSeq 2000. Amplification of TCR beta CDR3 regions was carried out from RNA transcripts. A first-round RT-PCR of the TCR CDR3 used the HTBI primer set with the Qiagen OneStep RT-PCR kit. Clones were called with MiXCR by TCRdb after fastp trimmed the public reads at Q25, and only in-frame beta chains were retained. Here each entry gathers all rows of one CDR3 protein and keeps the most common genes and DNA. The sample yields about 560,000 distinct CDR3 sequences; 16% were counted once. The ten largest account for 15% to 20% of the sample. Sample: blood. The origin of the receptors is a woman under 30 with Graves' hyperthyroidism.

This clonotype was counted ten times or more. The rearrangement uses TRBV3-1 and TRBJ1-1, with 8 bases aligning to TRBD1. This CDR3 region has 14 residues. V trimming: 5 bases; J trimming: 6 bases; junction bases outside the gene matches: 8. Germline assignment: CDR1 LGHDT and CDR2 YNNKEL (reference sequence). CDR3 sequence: CASSTRQGISEAFF. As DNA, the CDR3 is TGTGCCAGCAGCACAAGACAGGGGATATCTGAAGCTTTCTTT.

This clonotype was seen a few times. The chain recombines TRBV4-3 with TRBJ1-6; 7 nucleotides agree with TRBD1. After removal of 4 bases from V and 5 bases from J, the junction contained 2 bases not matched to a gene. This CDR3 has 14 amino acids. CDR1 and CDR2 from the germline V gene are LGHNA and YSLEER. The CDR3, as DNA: TGCGCCAGCAGCCGGGGACAGAATAATTCACCCCTCCACTTT. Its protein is CASSRGQNNSPLHF.

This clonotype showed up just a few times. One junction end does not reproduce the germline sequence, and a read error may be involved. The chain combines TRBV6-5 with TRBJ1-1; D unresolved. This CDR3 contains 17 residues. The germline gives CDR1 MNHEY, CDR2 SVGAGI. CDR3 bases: TGCGCCAGCAGTTACTCGCCCGGGGTTATTGGGAACACTGAAGCTTTCTTT. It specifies CASSYSPGVIGNTEAFF.

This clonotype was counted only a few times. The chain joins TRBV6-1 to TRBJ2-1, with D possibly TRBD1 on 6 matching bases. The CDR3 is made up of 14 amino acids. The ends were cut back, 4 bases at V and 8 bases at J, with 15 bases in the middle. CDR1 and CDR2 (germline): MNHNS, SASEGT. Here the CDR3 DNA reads TGTGCCAGCAGTGGACCGGGACACGCGGATGAGCAGTTCTTC. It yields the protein CASSGPGHADEQFF.

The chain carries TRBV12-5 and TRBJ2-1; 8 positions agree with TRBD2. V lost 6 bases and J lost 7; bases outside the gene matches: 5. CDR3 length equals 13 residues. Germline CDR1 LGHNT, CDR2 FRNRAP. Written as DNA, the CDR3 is TGTGCTAGTGGGGCCAGCGGGAGAAATGAGCAGTTCTTC. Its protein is CASGASGRNEQFF.

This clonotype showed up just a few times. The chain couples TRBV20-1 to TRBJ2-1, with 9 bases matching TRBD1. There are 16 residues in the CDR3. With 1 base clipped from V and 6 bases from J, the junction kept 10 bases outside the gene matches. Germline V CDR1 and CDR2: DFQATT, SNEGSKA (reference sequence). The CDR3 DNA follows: TGCAGTGCTAGAGGATTCGGACAGGGGCCTCTCAATGAGCAGTTCTTC. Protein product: CSARGFGQGPLNEQFF.

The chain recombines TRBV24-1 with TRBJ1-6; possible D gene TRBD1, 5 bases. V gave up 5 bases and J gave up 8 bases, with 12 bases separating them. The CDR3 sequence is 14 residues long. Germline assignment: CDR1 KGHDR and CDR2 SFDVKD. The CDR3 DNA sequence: TGTGCCACCAGTGCCGGCAGGGACTATTCACCCCTCCACTTT. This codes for CATSAGRDYSPLHF.

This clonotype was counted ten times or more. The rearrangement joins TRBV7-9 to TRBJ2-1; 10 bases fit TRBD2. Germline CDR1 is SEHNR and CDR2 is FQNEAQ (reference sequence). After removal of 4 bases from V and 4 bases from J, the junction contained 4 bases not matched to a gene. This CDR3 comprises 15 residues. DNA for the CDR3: TGTGCCAGCAGCTATCTAGCGGGGGCGTACAATGAGCAGTTCTTC. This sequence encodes CASSYLAGAYNEQFF.

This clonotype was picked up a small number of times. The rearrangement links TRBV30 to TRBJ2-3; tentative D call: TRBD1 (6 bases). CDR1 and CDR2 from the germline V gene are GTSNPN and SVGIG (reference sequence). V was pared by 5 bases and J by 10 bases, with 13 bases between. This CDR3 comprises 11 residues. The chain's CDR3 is CAWGGGLAQYF. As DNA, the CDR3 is TGTGCCTGGGGGGGCGGCCTCGCGCAGTATTTT.

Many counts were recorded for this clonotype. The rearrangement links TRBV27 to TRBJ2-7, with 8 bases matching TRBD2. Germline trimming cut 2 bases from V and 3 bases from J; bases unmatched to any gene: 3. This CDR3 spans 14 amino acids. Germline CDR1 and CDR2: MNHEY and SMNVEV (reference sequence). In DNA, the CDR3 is TGTGCCAGCAGTTTAGCGGGAGGCTTCTACGAGCAGTACTTC. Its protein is CASSLAGGFYEQYF.

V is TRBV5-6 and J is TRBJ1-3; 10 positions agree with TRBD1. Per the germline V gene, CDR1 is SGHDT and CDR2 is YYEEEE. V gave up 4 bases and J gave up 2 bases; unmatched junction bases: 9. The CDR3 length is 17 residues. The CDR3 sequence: CASSQATGGLAGNTIYF. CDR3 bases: TGTGCCAGCAGCCAAGCGACAGGGGGCCTCGCTGGAAACACCATATATTTT.

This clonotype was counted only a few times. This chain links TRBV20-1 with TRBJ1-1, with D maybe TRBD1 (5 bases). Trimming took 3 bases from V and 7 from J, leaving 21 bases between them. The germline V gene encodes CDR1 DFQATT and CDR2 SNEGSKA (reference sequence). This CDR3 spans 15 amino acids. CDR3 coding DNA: TGCAGTGCTAGGGTTCCGGGGAGGGGAGGTAATGAAGCTTTCTTT. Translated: CSARVPGRGGNEAFF.

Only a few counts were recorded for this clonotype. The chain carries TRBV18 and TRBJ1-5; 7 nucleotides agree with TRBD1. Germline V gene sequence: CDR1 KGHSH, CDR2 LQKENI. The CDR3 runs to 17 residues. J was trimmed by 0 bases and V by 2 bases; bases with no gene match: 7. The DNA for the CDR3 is TGTGCCAGCTCACCAGGGGCAGGGGGAGATAGCAATCAGCCCCAGCATTTT. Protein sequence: CASSPGAGGDSNQPQHF.

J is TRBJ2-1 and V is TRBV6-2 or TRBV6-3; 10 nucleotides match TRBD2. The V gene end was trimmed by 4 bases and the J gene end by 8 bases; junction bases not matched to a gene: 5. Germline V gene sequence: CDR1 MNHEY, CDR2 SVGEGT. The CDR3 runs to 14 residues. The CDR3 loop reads CASSSLAGADEQFF. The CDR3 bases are TGTGCCAGCAGTTCTCTAGCGGGGGCAGATGAGCAGTTCTTC.

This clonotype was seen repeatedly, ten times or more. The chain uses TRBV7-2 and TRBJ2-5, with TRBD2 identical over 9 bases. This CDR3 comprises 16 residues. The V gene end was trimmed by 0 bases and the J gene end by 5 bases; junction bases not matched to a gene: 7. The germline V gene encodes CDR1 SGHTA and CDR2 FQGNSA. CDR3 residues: CASSLAPAGGVETQYF. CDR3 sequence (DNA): TGTGCCAGCAGCTTAGCGCCAGCGGGAGGAGTGGAGACCCAGTACTTC.

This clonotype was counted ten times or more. DNA for the CDR3: TGTGCCAGCAGTACCCGTATCATTCAGACAGGGAGGTGGACAGATACGCAGTATTTT. Its translation is CASSTRIIQTGRWTDTQYF. The chain has TRBV6-1 and TRBJ2-3; D is perhaps TRBD1 (7 bases). CDR3 length equals 19 residues. Germline V gene lookup returns CDR1 MNHNS and CDR2 SASEGT. The V end lost 5 bases, the J end lost 3 bases, and 27 bases lay between the germline ends.

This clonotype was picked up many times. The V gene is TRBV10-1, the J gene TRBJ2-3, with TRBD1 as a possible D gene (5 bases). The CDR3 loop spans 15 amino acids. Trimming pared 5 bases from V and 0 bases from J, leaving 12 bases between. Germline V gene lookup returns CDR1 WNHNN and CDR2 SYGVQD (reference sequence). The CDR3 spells CASSKGEGSTDTQYF. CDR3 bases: TGCGCCAGCAGTAAAGGGGAAGGAAGCACAGATACGCAGTATTTT.

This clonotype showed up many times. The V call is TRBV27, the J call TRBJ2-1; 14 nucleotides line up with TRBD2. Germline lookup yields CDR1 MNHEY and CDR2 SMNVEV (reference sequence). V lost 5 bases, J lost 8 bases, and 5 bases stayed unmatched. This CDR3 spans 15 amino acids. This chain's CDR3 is CASSPGTSGSDEQFF. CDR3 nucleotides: TGTGCCAGCAGTCCGGGGACTAGCGGGAGCGATGAGCAGTTCTTC.

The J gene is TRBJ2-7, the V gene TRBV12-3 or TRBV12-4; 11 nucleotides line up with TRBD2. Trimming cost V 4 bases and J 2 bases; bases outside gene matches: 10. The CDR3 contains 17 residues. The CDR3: CASSYLWGSGRAYEQYF. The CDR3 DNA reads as TGTGCCAGCAGTTACCTCTGGGGTAGCGGGAGGGCCTACGAGCAGTACTTC.

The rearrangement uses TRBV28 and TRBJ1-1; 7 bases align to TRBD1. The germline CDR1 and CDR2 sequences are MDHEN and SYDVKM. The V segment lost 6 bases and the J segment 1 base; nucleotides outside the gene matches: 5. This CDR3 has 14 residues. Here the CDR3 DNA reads TGTGCCAGCAGACGACAGGGCTCGAACACTGAAGCTTTCTTT. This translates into CASRRQGSNTEAFF.

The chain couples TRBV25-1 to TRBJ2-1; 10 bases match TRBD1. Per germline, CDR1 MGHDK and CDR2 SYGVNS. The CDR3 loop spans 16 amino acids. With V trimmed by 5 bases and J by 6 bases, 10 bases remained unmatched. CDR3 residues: CASSTTRDRGRNEQFF. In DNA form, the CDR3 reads TGTGCCAGCAGTACCACCCGGGACAGGGGTCGCAATGAGCAGTTCTTC.

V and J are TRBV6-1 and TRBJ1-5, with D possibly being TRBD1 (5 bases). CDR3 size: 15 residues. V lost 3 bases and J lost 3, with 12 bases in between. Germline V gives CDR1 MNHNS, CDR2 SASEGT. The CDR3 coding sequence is TGTGCCAGCAGTGACCTGCAGGGACTCAATCAGCCCCAGCATTTT. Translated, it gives CASSDLQGLNQPQHF.